This T cell receptor (beta chain) was identified in a study of CD4 T cells in relation to SARS-CoV-2 and coronaviruses. CD4+ T cells from unexposed donors were obtained before the COVID-19 pandemic (2011-2018). In germline, CDR1 is MNHEY, CDR2 SMNVEV (reference sequence). V shed 5 bases, J shed 0 bases, and the junction held 0 bases outside the gene matches. CDR3 length equals 14 residues. Libraries were prepared by immunoSEQ multiplex PCR; TCRdb keeps only in-frame clonotypes and omits some of them. The table has about 55,000 clones, roughly 88% seen once. The sequence was obtained from a human donor in good health. Sequencing was carried out using memory CD4+ T cells from PBMCs. The chain links TRBV27 to TRBJ2-7; 11 nucleotides align to TRBD1. The CDR3 nucleotides are TGTGCCAGCAGTGGGACAGGGGGCTCCTACGAGCAGTACTTC. This gives the protein CASSGTGGSYEQYF.